These T cell receptor beta chains were read from a single sample in a study of blood T cell repertoires in COVID-19. Assay used: immunoSEQ multiplex PCR; TCRdb lists only in-frame clones, some missing. The data hold 150,000 to 190,000 clones, with approximately 73% observed a single time. The sequencing input was peripheral blood. Source of these receptors: a woman aged 80 or over with acute or convalescent COVID-19. CDR3s include the opening cysteine and the closing phenylalanine or tryptophan. The order of the fields is clone size, V gene, J gene, D gene, CDR3 DNA, CDR3 protein. D genes are given only for firm matches. Size is omitted from some rows. Given values are once, few, many or a class for expanded clones.

size: NA; V: TRBV4-2; J: TRBJ2-3; D: NA; DNA: TGTGCCAGCAGCTCAGGTAGTAGCGGAGTCACAGATACGCAGTATTTT; CDR3: CASSSGSSGVTDTQYF
size: NA; V: TRBV28; J: TRBJ2-2; D: NA; DNA: TGTGCCAGCACGATAGGACAGTACACCGGGGAGCTGTTTTTT; CDR3: CASTIGQYTGELFF
size: NA; V: TRBV15; J: TRBJ1-3; D: NA; DNA: TGTGCCACCAGTTCATCAGGGAAGGGAATAGGGACAACACGGAGAAACACCATATATTTT; CDR3: CATSSSGKGIGTTRRNTIYF
size: NA; V: TRBV27; J: TRBJ1-4; D: TRBD1; DNA: TGTGCCAGCAAGGGACAGCCAACTAATGAAAAACTGTTTTTT; CDR3: CASKGQPTNEKLFF
size: NA; V: TRBV18; J: TRBJ1-4; D: TRBD1; DNA: TGTGCCAGCTCACCGTCCCGGGACAGGGGCGGTGAAAAACTGTTTTTT; CDR3: CASSPSRDRGGEKLFF
size: NA; V: TRBV5-6; J: TRBJ2-7; D: TRBD2; DNA: TGTGCCAGCAGCTTGCTGGGGGGGGCTAGCGGGAATGTATTCTACGAGCAGTACTTC; CDR3: CASSLLGGASGNVFYEQYF
size: NA; V: TRBV12-5; J: TRBJ2-2; D: TRBD1; DNA: TGTGCTAGTGGTTTGGTCCCAGGGGGTTACGTCGGGGAGCTGTTTTTT; CDR3: CASGLVPGGYVGELFF
size: NA; V: TRBV3-1/TRBV3-2; J: TRBJ1-1; D: NA; DNA: TGTGCCAGCAGCCAAGTCCAAAACACTGAAGCTTTCTTT; CDR3: CASSQVQNTEAFF
size: few; V: TRBV19; J: TRBJ2-1; D: TRBD2; DNA: TGTGCCAGTACAAGAGGAAGCGGGAGGGCCAATGAGCAGTTCTTC; CDR3: CASTRGSGRANEQFF
size: NA; V: TRBV5-1; J: TRBJ1-5; D: TRBD1; DNA: TGCGCCAGCAGCCCAGGGGGCCAGAATCAGCCCCAGCATTTT; CDR3: CASSPGGQNQPQHF
size: NA; V: TRBV5-8; J: TRBJ1-4; D: TRBD1; DNA: TGTGCCAGCAGCCCTGGAAGGGACAGAAATGAAAAACTGTTTTTT; CDR3: CASSPGRDRNEKLFF
size: NA; V: TRBV5-1; J: TRBJ1-5; D: NA; DNA: TGCGCCAGCAGCCCTGACAGTAATCAGCCCCAGCATTTT; CDR3: CASSPDSNQPQHF
size: NA; V: TRBV7-6; J: TRBJ2-7; D: NA; DNA: TGTGCCAGCAGCCCGATTAGCCGAGGCTCACCCTACGAGCAGTACTTC; CDR3: CASSPISRGSPYEQYF
size: NA; V: TRBV15; J: TRBJ1-1; D: NA; DNA: TGTGCCACGAGTTTGGGGGGAATGAACACTGAAGCTTTCTTT; CDR3: CATSLGGMNTEAFF
size: NA; V: TRBV12-3/TRBV12-4; J: TRBJ1-2; D: NA; DNA: TGTGCCAGCTCGACAGGTCGCGATGGCTACACCTTC; CDR3: CASSTGRDGYTF
size: NA; V: TRBV19; J: TRBJ1-5; D: TRBD1; DNA: TGTGCCAGTAATAAGAGACAGGGAGCTAGCAATCAGCCCCAGCATTTT; CDR3: CASNKRQGASNQPQHF
size: NA; V: TRBV19; J: TRBJ2-1; D: TRBD1; DNA: TGTGCCAGTAGTATGGGACAGAGGCACAATGAGCAGTTCTTC; CDR3: CASSMGQRHNEQFF
size: NA; V: TRBV2; J: TRBJ2-2; D: TRBD2; DNA: TGTGCCAGCGAAGGCGGGGGACGTACCGGGGAGCTGTTTTTT; CDR3: CASEGGGRTGELFF
size: NA; V: TRBV7-2; J: TRBJ1-2; D: NA; DNA: TGTGCCAGCAGCTTATTAGGCAGGGTAGGTGGCTACACCTTC; CDR3: CASSLLGRVGGYTF
size: NA; V: TRBV10-3; J: TRBJ1-4; D: TRBD1; DNA: TGTGCCATCAGACGACAGGGGAGAGATGAAAAACTGTTTTTT; CDR3: CAIRRQGRDEKLFF
size: NA; V: TRBV9; J: TRBJ2-1; D: TRBD1; DNA: TGTGCCAGCAGCCCTAGACAGGGGGTAAATGAGCAGTTCTTC; CDR3: CASSPRQGVNEQFF
size: NA; V: TRBV7-9; J: TRBJ2-1; D: TRBD2; DNA: TGTGCCAGCAGCCGCAACCCGATAGCGGGAGGGCCGAGTGAGCAGTTCTTC; CDR3: CASSRNPIAGGPSEQFF
size: NA; V: TRBV3-1/TRBV3-2; J: TRBJ2-7; D: NA; DNA: TGTGCCAGCAGCCAAGCAAAGCACGTAGTTCTCGAGCAGTACTTC; CDR3: CASSQAKHVVLEQYF
size: few; V: TRBV6-5; J: TRBJ1-2; D: TRBD1; DNA: TGTGCCAGCGAACCGGGACAGTTTAACTATGGCTACACCTTC; CDR3: CASEPGQFNYGYTF
size: NA; V: TRBV3-1/TRBV3-2; J: TRBJ1-4; D: NA; DNA: TGTGCCAGCAGCGCAAGGGACAACAATGAAAAACTGTTTTTT; CDR3: CASSARDNNEKLFF
size: few; V: TRBV2; J: TRBJ1-5; D: TRBD1; DNA: TGTGCCAGCATTGCAGACAGGGACCAGCCCCAGCATTTT; CDR3: CASIADRDQPQHF
size: NA; V: TRBV5-1; J: TRBJ2-2; D: TRBD2; DNA: TGCGCCAGCAGAACTAGCGGGGGGGCCGCGACCGGGGAGCTGTTTTTT; CDR3: CASRTSGGAATGELFF
size: NA; V: TRBV5-5; J: TRBJ1-1; D: TRBD1; DNA: TGTGCCAGCAGCTTTCGGACAGGGGTGAACACTGAAGCTTTCTTT; CDR3: CASSFRTGVNTEAFF
size: NA; V: TRBV3-1/TRBV3-2; J: TRBJ1-2; D: NA; DNA: TGTGCCAGCAGCCCTAGCAGCCGGAGCTATGGCTACACCTTC; CDR3: CASSPSSRSYGYTF
size: NA; V: TRBV9; J: TRBJ2-5; D: TRBD2; DNA: TGTGCCAGCAGCCCCCCAGCGGGGCAGACCCAGTACTTC; CDR3: CASSPPAGQTQYF
size: NA; V: TRBV11-2; J: TRBJ2-7; D: NA; DNA: TGTGCCAGCAGCCCCAACTACGAGCAGTACTTC; CDR3: CASSPNYEQYF
size: NA; V: TRBV5-3; J: TRBJ2-7; D: TRBD2; DNA: TGTGCCAGAAGCTTGTTTACTAGCGGTAACAACTACGAGCAGTACTTC; CDR3: CARSLFTSGNNYEQYF
size: NA; V: TRBV11-2; J: TRBJ1-2; D: NA; DNA: TGTGCCAGCAGCATGAAAGGGGGGGAAGGCTACACCTTC; CDR3: CASSMKGGEGYTF
size: NA; V: TRBV5-6; J: TRBJ1-3; D: TRBD1; DNA: TGTGCCAGCAGCTCAGGGGGATCGTCCGTTGGAAACACCATATATTTT; CDR3: CASSSGGSSVGNTIYF
size: NA; V: TRBV6-5; J: TRBJ1-4; D: NA; DNA: TGTGCCAGCAGGGAGACAGGAGGAGGTGAAAAACTGTTTTTT; CDR3: CASRETGGGEKLFF
size: NA; V: TRBV5-5; J: TRBJ1-2; D: NA; DNA: TGTGCCAGCAGCTTTGAGAATTATGGCTACACCTTC; CDR3: CASSFENYGYTF
size: NA; V: TRBV7-9; J: TRBJ2-3; D: TRBD1; DNA: TGTGCCAGCAGCTCACGAGGGACAGGATTGCCAGATACGCAGTATTTT; CDR3: CASSSRGTGLPDTQYF
size: NA; V: TRBV18; J: TRBJ2-2; D: NA; DNA: TGTGCCAGCTCACCTCAGACTGCAAGCGACACCGGGGAGCTGTTTTTT; CDR3: CASSPQTASDTGELFF
size: NA; V: TRBV9; J: TRBJ1-2; D: NA; DNA: TGTGCCAGCAGCGCCGGGTCGAACTATGGCTACACCTTC; CDR3: CASSAGSNYGYTF
size: NA; V: TRBV2; J: TRBJ1-2; D: NA; DNA: TGTGCCAGCAAGGATCAGGGTCTCAGCTATGGCTACACCTTC; CDR3: CASKDQGLSYGYTF
size: NA; V: TRBV4-2; J: TRBJ2-7; D: TRBD1; DNA: TGTGCCAGCAGCCTAAGAGGGACCGACTCTGGGGACAGAGCCTACGAGCAGTACTTC; CDR3: CASSLRGTDSGDRAYEQYF
size: NA; V: TRBV7-2; J: TRBJ2-7; D: TRBD1; DNA: TGTGCCAGCAGCATAAACAGGGGGCACGAGCAGTACTTC; CDR3: CASSINRGHEQYF
size: few; V: TRBV14; J: TRBJ2-1; D: TRBD2; DNA: TGTGCCAGCAGCCAAGGACTAGCGGGAGGGCGTGAGCAGTTCTTC; CDR3: CASSQGLAGGREQFF
size: NA; V: TRBV7-2; J: TRBJ2-1; D: NA; DNA: TGTGCCAGCAGCTTTGGCCAGGAGCGGCCGTTCTTC; CDR3: CASSFGQERPFF
size: NA; V: TRBV5-1; J: TRBJ2-3; D: NA; DNA: TGCGCCAGCAGCTTGGTGGCGGATAGCACAGATACGCAGTATTTT; CDR3: CASSLVADSTDTQYF
size: NA; V: TRBV7-2; J: TRBJ1-5; D: TRBD1; DNA: TGTGCCAGCAGCCTCGACAGGGGTAATCAGCCCCAGCATTTT; CDR3: CASSLDRGNQPQHF
size: NA; V: TRBV19; J: TRBJ1-1; D: TRBD1; DNA: TGTGCCAGTAGTTGGACAGGGGAAACTGAAGCTTTCTTT; CDR3: CASSWTGETEAFF
size: NA; V: TRBV14; J: TRBJ2-3; D: TRBD2; DNA: TGTGCCAGCAGCCGACTAGCGGGAGGTAGGGATACGCAGTATTTT; CDR3: CASSRLAGGRDTQYF
size: NA; V: TRBV5-6; J: TRBJ1-1; D: TRBD1; DNA: TGTGCCAGCTACCGGGACAGGAACACTGAAGCTTTCTTT; CDR3: CASYRDRNTEAFF
size: NA; V: TRBV7-2; J: TRBJ2-5; D: NA; DNA: TGTGCCAGCAGCTGGGGGGGGCCAAGGGAGACCCAGTACTTC; CDR3: CASSWGGPRETQYF
size: NA; V: TRBV3-1/TRBV3-2; J: TRBJ1-2; D: TRBD1; DNA: TGTGCCAGCAGCCAAGATCCGGGACAGGGTAACTATGGCTACACCTTC; CDR3: CASSQDPGQGNYGYTF
size: NA; V: TRBV9; J: TRBJ2-3; D: TRBD2; DNA: TGTGCCAGCAGCGTAGGCGCGGGGGGGCCTCCAGATACGCAGTATTTT; CDR3: CASSVGAGGPPDTQYF
size: NA; V: TRBV6-1; J: TRBJ1-4; D: NA; DNA: TGTGCCAGCAGTGAGCCCTTCGGTCGGGCAACTAATGAAAAACTGTTTTTT; CDR3: CASSEPFGRATNEKLFF
size: once; V: TRBV7-8; J: TRBJ1-1; D: NA; DNA: TGTGCCAGCAGCCGACAGGTGGGCACTGAAGCTTTCTTT; CDR3: CASSRQVGTEAFF